This TCR beta chain was captured by sequencing in a study of blood T cell repertoires in COVID-19. Study overall: There were acute and convalescent COVID-19 samples, and they came from the United States, Italy and Spain. PBMCs, B-cell-depleted T cells, or T cells were the source of the cDNA or gDNA that made up the material.

Assignment of participants to cohorts was predicated upon participant-reported clinical history. The germline V and J ends were trimmed by 2 bases and 3 bases, with 14 bases remaining between them. The length of the CDR3 is 15 residues. Germline CDR1 reads SGHNT; CDR2 reads YYREEE (reference sequence). Here immunoSEQ multiplex PCR was the method, and the copy in TCRdb shows in-frame clones only, minus some. The repertoire holds about 170,000 clones, 70% to 90% seen once, with about 0.8% in the top ten. The TCR was taken from a woman between 18 and 30 years old who had recovered from COVID-19. Specimen: PBMCs or T cells enriched from blood (not recorded which). This sequence joins TRBV5-4 and TRBJ1-1; a possible D gene is TRBD1 (6 bases). The DNA for the CDR3 is TGTGCCAGCAGCTTACCGGGACATACGGACACTGAAGCTTTCTTT. This encodes CASSLPGHTDTEAFF.